Sequencing of this TCR beta chain was carried out in a study of CD8 T cells in ankylosing spondylitis. Broader study findings: Disease-linked clones displayed a CD8+ phenotype and appeared relatively rarely in peripheral blood. The clones that were linked to disease were reported to be significantly enriched in matched synovial fluid samples from ankylosing spondylitis patients. Typical of ankylosing spondylitis blood, it appeared, was a TCR beta motif of under 10 highly homologous variants. In the blood and synovial fluid of reactive arthritis, some motif variants had been previously reported.

V lost 5 bases to trimming and J lost 4 bases; unmatched junction nucleotides: 16. Looked up from germline, CDR1 is DFQATT and CDR2 is SNEGSKA (reference sequence). The CDR3 has 16 residues. Quantitative 5'-RACE with molecular barcodes was used to make the TCR beta libraries. TCRdb re-called the 5' RACE reads with MiXCR, one entry per CDR3 protein. The table has roughly 490,000 distinct CDR3 sequences, under 5.5% seen once. In its sample, this clonotype was seen many times. Antigen specificity is unknown. The sequence derives from a male donor with ankylosing spondylitis. The chain couples TRBV20-1 to TRBJ2-7; 8 nucleotides match TRBD1. Sequencing was done on a sample of blood, either unsorted or a sorted T cell fraction (not recorded which). The CDR3 bases are TGCAGTGCTCGAGGTCGACAGGGGCCCTGGAGGTACGAGCAGTACTTC. Residues: CSARGRQGPWRYEQYF.